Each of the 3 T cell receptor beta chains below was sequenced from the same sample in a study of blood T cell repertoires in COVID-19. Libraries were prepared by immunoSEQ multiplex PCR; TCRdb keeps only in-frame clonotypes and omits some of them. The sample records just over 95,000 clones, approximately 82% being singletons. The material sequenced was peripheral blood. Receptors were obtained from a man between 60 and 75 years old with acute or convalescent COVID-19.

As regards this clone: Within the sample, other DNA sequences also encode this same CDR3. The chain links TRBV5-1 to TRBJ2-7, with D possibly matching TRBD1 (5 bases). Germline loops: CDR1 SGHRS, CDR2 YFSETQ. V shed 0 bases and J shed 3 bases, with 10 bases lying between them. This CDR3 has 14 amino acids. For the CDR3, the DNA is TGCGCCAGCAGCTTGGCAGGACAAAGCTACGAGCAGTACTTC. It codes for CASSLAGQSYEQYF.

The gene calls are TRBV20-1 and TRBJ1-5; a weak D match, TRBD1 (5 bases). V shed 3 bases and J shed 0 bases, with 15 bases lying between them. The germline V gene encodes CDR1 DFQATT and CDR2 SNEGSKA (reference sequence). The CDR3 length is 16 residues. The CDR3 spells CSASVMGGNSNQPQHF. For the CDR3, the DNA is TGCAGTGCTAGTGTGATGGGGGGAAATAGCAATCAGCCCCAGCATTTT.

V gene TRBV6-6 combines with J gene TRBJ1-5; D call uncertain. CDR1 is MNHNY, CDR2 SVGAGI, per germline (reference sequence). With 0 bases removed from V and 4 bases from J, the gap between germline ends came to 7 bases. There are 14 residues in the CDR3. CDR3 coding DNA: TGTGCCAGCAGTTACTCGAGCCAAAATCAGCCCCAGCATTTT. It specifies CASSYSSQNQPQHF.